The 8 T cell receptor beta chains below all came from one sample that was sequenced in a study of cytomegalovirus exposure and HLA in healthy donors. Vbeta (60) and Jbeta (13) primers were used in the PCR. The table came from immunoSEQ multiplex PCR; TCRdb's copy has only in-frame clones and leaves some out. The sample carries roughly 130,000 clones, approximately 80% recorded once. Specimen: PBMCs. The receptors were gathered from a man aged 35-49 years in good health and CMV-seronegative.

The chain carries TRBV6-5 and TRBJ1-5; D gene ambiguous. Germline V gene sequence: CDR1 MNHEY, CDR2 SVGAGI. There are 15 residues in the CDR3. Trimming left V 6 bases short and J 3 bases short, with 15 bases between. The CDR3 bases are TGTGCCAGCAGCCCCGCGTCGACAAACAATCAGCCCCAGCATTTT. Encoded protein: CASSPASTNNQPQHF.

This chain connects TRBV12-2 to TRBJ2-1; TRBD2 is the table's D call, not checked against the DNA. TRBV12-2 is a pseudogene segment. The CDR3 totals 14 residues. CDR3 nucleotide sequence: TGTGCAAGAAATACCCCCCGAGGGTGCAATGAGCAGTTCTTC. Translation: CARNTPRGCNEQFF.

The V call is TRBV7-7, the J call TRBJ2-5, with D perhaps matching TRBD2 (6 bases). The CDR3 is 17 residues long. Between the trimmed V and J ends, which lost 3 bases and 1 base, there was a span of 18 bases. From germline, CDR1 is SSHAT and CDR2 FNYEAQ (reference sequence). The CDR3 region is CASSLTSAAGTQETQYF. The DNA of the CDR3 is TGTGCCAGCAGCTTGACTTCGGCGGCGGGGACCCAAGAGACCCAGTACTTC.

CDR3: CASSLYGGQIYEQYF. The DNA for the CDR3 is TGTGCCAGCAGTTTATATGGGGGCCAGATCTACGAGCAGTACTTC. V usage is TRBV27 and J usage is TRBJ2-7; weak D call: TRBD1 (6 bases). The CDR3 has 15 amino acids. Germline V gives CDR1 MNHEY, CDR2 SMNVEV (reference sequence). V was cut by 1 base and J by 3 bases, with 13 bases left in between.

The chain joins TRBV9 to TRBJ2-3; D possibly corresponds to TRBD1 (7 bases). Germline loops: CDR1 SGDLS, CDR2 YYNGEE. The CDR3 contains 16 residues. Trimming took off 4 bases at V and 5 bases at J, with 20 bases between the two ends. The DNA of the CDR3 is TGTGCCAGCAGCCGTGGGTTCAGGGGGACTGAAGATACGCAGTATTTT. The encoded protein is CASSRGFRGTEDTQYF.

This chain connects TRBV7-9 to TRBJ2-1; 9 nucleotides line up with TRBD1. After removal of 2 bases from V and 3 bases from J, the junction contained 5 bases not matched to a gene. This CDR3 comprises 16 residues. Germline CDR1 reads SEHNR; CDR2 reads FQNEAQ (reference sequence). CDR3 in amino acids: CASSLTGQGIYNEQFF. The CDR3 region has the DNA TGTGCCAGCAGCTTAACCGGACAGGGGATCTACAATGAGCAGTTCTTC.

The chain combines TRBV9 with TRBJ2-7; 8 nucleotides line up with TRBD2. Germline CDR1 SGDLS, CDR2 YYNGEE. The J segment lost 4 bases and the V segment lost 0 bases, leaving 9 bases of the junction unmatched. The CDR3 runs 16 residues. CDR3 loop: CASSVDVAGQLYEQYF. CDR3 nucleotides: TGTGCCAGCAGCGTAGACGTAGCGGGGCAGTTATACGAGCAGTACTTC.

The J gene is TRBJ1-6, the V gene TRBV28; TRBD1 matches 9 bases. The V segment lost 5 bases and the J segment 9 bases; nucleotides outside the gene matches: 8. The germline CDR1 and CDR2 sequences are MDHEN and SYDVKM. CDR3 length: 15 amino acids. The CDR3 spells CASSRAGTGFSPLHF. DNA for the CDR3: TGTGCCAGCAGTCGGGCAGGGACAGGGTTTTCACCCCTCCACTTT.